This T cell receptor (beta chain) appears in the sequencing data of a study of blood T cells in healthy people across ages. Broader study findings: Roughly linear age-related decline in beta diversity appeared, significant by age approximately 43. Total diversity from one million sequenced T cells was likely underestimated. The study found TCR beta diversity correlated strongly with naive T cell percentage.

A second about 7 to 12 cycle PCR used barcoded and J-beta primers. Each of the cDNA molecules was tagged by a template-switch adaptor with 12 random nucleotides. Using its own MiXCR run on the 5' RACE reads, TCRdb lists one record per CDR3 protein. The repertoire holds about 1.4 million distinct CDR3 sequences, with 59% as singletons. In the case of this clonotype: The target antigen is unknown.

This TCR came from a man aged 18 to 35 in good health. The sample consisted of blood.

The CDR3: CASSPKTQGAIGYTF. The CDR3 nucleotides are TGTGCCAGCAGCCCAAAAACTCAGGGGGCCATTGGCTACACCTTC. The V gene is TRBV7-2, the J gene TRBJ1-2; TRBD1 agrees at 8 bases. Germline V gene sequence: CDR1 SGHTA, CDR2 FQGNSA. V trimming: 5 bases; J trimming: 7 bases; junction bases outside the gene matches: 12. The CDR3 length is 15 residues.